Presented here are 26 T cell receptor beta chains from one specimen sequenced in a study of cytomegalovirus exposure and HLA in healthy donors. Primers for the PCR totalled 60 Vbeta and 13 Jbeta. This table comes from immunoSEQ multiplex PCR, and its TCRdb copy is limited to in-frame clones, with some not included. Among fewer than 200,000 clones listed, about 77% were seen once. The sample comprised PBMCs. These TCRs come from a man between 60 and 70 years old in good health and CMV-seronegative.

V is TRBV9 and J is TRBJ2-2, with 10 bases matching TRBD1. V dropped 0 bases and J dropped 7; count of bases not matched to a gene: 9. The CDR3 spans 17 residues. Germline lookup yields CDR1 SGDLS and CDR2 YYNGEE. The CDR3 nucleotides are TGTGCCAGCAGCGTAGCTGATGGGGGACAGGGGAACGGGGAGCTGTTTTTT. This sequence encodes CASSVADGGQGNGELFF.

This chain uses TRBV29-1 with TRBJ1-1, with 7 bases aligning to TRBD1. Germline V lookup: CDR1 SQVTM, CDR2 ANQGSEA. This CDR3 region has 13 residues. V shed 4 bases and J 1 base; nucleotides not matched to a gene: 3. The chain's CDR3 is CSVAQGGNTEAFF. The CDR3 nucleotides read TGCAGCGTTGCCCAGGGGGGGAACACTGAAGCTTTCTTT.

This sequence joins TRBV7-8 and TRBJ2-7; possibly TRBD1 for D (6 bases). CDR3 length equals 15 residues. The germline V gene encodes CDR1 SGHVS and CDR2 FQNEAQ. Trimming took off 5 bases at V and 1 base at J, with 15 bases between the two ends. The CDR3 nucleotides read TGTGCCAGCAGCCCCAGGGGCAGCAGTTCCTACGAGCAGTACTTC. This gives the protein CASSPRGSSSYEQYF.

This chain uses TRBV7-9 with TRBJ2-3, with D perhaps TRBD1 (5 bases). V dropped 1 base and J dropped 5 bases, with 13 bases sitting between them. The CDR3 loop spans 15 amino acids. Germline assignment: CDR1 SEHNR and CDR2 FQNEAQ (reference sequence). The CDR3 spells CASSLGGLVGDTQYF. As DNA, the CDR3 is TGTGCCAGCAGCTTAGGGGGCCTAGTTGGAGATACGCAGTATTTT. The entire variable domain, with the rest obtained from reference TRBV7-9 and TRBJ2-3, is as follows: DTGVSQNPRHKITKRGQNVTFRCDPISEHNRLYWYRQTLGQGPEFLTYFQNEAQLEKSRLLSDRFSAERPKGSFSTLEIQRTEQGDSAMYLCASSLGGLVGDTQYFGPGTRLTVL.

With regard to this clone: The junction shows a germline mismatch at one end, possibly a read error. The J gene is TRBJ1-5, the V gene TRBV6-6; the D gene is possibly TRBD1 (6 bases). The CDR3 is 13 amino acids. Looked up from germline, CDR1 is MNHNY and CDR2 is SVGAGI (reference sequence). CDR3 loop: CASTPGVNQPQNF. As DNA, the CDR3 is TGTGCCAGCACCCCAGGGGTAAATCAGCCCCAGAATTTT.

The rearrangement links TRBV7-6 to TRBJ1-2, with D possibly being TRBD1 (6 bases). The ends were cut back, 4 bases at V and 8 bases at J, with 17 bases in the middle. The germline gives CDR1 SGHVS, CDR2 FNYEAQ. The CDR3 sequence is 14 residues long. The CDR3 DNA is TGTGCCAGCAGCTCCCCGGGGGGGGGCGAAGGCTACACCTTC. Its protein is CASSSPGGGEGYTF.

Written as DNA, the CDR3 is TGTGCCATCAGGCCCTCTACGGGAGGGCCTGACGAGCAGTACTTC. This codes for CAIRPSTGGPDEQYF. J is TRBJ2-7 and V is TRBV10-3; 8 nucleotides agree with TRBD2. Germline lookup yields CDR1 ENHRY and CDR2 SYGVKD. The V segment lost 6 bases and the J segment 5 bases; nucleotides outside the gene matches: 12. The CDR3 runs 15 residues.

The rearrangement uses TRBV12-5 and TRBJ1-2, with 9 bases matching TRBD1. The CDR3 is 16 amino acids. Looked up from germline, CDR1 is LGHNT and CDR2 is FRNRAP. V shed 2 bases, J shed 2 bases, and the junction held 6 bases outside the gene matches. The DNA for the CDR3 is TGTGCTAGTGGTTTGTCCGCCGGGACAGGGAACTATGGCTACACCTTC. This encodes CASGLSAGTGNYGYTF.

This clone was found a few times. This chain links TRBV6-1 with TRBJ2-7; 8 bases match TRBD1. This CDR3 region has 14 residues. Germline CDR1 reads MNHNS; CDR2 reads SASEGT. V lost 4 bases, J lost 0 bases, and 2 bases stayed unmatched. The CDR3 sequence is CASSGGTGSYEQYF. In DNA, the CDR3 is TGTGCCAGCAGTGGAGGGACAGGCTCCTACGAGCAGTACTTC.

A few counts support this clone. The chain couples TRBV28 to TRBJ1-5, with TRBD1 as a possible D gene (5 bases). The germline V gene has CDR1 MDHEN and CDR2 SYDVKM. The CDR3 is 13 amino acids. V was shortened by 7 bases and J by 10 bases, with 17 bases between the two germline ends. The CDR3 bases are TGTGCCAGCAATGGGGCGGAGTCGGTTCCCCAGCATTTT. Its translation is CASNGAESVPQHF.

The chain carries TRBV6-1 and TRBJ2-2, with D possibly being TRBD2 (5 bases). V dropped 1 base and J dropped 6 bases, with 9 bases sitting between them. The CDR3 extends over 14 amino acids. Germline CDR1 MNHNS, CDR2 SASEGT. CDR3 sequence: CASSEVVGAGELFF. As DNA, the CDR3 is TGTGCCAGCAGTGAAGTAGTCGGGGCCGGGGAGCTGTTTTTT.

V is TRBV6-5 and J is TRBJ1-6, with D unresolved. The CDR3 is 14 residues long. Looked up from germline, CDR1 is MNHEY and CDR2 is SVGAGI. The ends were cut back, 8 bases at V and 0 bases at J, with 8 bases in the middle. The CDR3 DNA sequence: TGTGCCAGCGCAGCGAGCTCCTATAATTCACCCCTCCACTTT. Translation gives CASAASSYNSPLHF.

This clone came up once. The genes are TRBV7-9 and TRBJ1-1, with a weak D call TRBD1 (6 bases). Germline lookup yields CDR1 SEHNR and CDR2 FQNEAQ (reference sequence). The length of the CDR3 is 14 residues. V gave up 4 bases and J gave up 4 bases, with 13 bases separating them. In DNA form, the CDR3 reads TGTGCCAGCAGCTACCAGGGGCCTGGCACTGAAGCTTTCTTT. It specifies CASSYQGPGTEAFF.

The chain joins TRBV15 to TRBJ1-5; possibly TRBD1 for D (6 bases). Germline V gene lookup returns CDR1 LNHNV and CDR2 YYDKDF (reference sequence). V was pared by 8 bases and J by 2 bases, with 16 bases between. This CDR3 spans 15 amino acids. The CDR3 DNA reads TGTGCCACCTCAACAGGGAATTCGGGCAATCAGCCCCAGCATTTT. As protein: CATSTGNSGNQPQHF.

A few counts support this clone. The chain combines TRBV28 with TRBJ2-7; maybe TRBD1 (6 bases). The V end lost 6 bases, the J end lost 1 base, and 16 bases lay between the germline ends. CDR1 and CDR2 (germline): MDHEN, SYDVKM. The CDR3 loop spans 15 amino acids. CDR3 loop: CASSTRRDTSYEQYF. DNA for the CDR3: TGTGCCAGCAGCACCCGCCGGGACACGTCCTACGAGCAGTACTTC.

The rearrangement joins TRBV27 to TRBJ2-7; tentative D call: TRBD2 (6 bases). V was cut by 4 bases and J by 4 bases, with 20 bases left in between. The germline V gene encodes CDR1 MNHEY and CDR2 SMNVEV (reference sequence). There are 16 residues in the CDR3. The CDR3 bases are TGTGCCAGCAGTTCCTCCGGGACTCCGATTCAGTACGAGCAGTACTTC. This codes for CASSSSGTPIQYEQYF.

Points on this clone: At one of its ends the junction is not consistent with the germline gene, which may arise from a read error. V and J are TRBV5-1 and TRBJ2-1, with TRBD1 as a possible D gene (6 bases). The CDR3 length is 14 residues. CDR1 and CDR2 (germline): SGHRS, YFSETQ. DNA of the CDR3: TGCGCCAGCAGCACCCAGACAGGCTACACTGAGCAGTTCTTC. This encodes CASSTQTGYTEQFF.

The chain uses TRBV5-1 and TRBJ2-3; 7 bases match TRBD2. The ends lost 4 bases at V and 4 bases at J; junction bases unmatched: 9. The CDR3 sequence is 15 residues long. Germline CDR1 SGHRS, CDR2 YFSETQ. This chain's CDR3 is CASSPRAGHPDTQYF. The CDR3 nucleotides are TGCGCCAGCAGCCCCCGAGCGGGGCACCCAGATACGCAGTATTTT. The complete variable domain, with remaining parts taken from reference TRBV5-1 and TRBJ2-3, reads KAGVTQTPRYLIKTRGQQVTLSCSPISGHRSVSWYQQTPGQGLQFLFEYFSETQRNKGNFPGRFSGRQFSNSRSEMNVSTLELGDSALYLCASSPRAGHPDTQYFGPGTRLTVL.

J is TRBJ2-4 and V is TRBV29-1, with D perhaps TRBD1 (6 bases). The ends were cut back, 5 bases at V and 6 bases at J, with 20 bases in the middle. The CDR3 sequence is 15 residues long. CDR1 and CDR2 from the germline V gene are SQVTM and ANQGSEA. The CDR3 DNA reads TGCAGCGTTTATGACTCAGGGGCGGCCGGAAACATTCAGTACTTC. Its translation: CSVYDSGAAGNIQYF.

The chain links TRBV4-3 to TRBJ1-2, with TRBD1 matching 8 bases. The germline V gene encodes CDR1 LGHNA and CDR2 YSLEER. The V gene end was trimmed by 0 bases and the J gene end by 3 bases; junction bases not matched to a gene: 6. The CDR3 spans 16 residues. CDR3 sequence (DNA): TGCGCCAGCAGCCAAGATAGTACAGGGGGAGACTATGGCTACACCTTC. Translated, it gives CASSQDSTGGDYGYTF.

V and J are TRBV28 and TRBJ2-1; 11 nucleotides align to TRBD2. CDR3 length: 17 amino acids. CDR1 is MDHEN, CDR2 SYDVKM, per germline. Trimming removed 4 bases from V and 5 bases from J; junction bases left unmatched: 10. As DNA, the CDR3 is TGTGCCAGCAGTTCCCACGACGGACTAGCGGGTGACAATGAGCAGTTCTTC. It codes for CASSSHDGLAGDNEQFF.

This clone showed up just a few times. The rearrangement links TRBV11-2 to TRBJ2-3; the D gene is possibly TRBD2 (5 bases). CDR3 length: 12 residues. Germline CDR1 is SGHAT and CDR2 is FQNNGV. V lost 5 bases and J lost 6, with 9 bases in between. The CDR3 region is CASSARGDTQYF. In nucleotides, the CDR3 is TGTGCCAGCAGCGCCCGGGGTGATACGCAGTATTTT.

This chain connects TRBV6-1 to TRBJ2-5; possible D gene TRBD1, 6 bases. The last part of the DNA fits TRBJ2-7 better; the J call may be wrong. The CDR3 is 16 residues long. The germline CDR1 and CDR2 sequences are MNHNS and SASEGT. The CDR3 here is CASSGATGPLSYEQYF. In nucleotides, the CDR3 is TGTGCCAGCAGTGGAGCGACAGGACCTCTATCCTACGAGCAGTACTTC.

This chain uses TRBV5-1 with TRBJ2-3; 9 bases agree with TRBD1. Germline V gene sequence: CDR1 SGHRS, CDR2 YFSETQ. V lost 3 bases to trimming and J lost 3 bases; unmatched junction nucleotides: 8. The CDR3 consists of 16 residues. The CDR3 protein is CASSSKTGGGTDTQYF. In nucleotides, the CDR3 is TGCGCCAGCAGCTCCAAAACAGGGGGCGGGACAGATACGCAGTATTTT.

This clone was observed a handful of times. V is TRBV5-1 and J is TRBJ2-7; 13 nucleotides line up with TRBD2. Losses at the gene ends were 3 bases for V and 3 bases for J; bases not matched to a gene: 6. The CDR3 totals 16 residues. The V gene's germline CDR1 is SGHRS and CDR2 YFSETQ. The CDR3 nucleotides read TGCGCCAGCAGCTCAAAGACTAGCGGGGGGAGCTACGAGCAGTACTTC. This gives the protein CASSSKTSGGSYEQYF.

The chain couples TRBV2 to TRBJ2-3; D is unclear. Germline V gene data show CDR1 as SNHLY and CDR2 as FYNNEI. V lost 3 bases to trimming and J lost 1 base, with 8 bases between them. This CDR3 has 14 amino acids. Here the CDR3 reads CASSDPVGTDTQYF. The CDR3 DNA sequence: TGTGCCAGCAGTGATCCAGTCGGCACAGATACGCAGTATTTT.